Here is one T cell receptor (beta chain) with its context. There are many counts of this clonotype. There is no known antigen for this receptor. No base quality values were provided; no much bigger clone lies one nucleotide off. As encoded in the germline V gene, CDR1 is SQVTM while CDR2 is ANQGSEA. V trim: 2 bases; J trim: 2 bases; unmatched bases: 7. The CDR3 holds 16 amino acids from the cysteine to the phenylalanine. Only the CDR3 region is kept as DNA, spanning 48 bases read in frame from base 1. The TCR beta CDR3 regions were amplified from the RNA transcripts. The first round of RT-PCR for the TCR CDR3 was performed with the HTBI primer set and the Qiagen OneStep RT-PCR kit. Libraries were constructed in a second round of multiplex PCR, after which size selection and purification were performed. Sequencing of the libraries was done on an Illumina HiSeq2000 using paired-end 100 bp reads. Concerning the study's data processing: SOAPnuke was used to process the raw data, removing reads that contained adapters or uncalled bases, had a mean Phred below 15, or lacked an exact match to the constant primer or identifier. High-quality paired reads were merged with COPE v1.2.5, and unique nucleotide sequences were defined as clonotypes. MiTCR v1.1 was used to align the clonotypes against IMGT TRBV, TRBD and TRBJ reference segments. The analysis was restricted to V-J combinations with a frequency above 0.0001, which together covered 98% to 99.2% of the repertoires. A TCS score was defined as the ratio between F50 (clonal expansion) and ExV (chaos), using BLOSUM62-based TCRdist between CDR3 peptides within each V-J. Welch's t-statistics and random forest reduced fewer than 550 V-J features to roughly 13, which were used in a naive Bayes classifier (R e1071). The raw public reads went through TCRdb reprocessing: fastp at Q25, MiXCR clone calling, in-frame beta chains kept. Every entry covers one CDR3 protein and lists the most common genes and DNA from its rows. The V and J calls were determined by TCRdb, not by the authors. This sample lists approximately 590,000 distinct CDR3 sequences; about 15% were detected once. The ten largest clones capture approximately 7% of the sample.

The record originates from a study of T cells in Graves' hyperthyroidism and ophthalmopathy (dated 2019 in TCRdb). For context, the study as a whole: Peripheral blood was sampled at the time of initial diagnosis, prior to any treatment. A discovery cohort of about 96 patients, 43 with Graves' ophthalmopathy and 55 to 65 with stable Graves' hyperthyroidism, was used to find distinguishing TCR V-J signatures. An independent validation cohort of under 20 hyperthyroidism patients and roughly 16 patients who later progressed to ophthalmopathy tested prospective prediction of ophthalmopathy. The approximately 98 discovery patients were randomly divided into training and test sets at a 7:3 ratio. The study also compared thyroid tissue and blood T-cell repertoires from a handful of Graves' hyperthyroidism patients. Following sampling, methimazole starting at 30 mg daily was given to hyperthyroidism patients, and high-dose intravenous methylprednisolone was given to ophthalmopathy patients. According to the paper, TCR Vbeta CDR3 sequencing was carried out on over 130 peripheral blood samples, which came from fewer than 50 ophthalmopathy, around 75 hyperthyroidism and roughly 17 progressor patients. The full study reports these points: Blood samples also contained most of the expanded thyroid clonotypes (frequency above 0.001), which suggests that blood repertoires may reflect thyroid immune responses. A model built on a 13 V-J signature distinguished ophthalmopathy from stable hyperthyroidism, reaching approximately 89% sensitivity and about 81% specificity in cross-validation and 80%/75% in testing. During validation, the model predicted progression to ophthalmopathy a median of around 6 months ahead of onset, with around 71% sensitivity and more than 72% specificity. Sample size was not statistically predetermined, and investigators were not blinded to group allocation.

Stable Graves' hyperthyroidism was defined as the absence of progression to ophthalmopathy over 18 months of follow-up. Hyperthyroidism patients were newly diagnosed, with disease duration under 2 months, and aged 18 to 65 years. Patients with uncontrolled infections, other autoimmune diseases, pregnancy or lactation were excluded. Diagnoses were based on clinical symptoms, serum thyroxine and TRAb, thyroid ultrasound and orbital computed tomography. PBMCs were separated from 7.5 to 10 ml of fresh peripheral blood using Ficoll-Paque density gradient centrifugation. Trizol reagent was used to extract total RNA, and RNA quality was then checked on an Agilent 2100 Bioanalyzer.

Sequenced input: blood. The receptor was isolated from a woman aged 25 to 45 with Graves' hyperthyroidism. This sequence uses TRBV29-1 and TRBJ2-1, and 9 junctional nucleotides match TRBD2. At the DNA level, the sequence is TGCAGCGTTGAAAGGACTAGCGCTTTACCCTACAATGAGCAGTTCTTC. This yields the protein CSVERTSALPYNEQFF.